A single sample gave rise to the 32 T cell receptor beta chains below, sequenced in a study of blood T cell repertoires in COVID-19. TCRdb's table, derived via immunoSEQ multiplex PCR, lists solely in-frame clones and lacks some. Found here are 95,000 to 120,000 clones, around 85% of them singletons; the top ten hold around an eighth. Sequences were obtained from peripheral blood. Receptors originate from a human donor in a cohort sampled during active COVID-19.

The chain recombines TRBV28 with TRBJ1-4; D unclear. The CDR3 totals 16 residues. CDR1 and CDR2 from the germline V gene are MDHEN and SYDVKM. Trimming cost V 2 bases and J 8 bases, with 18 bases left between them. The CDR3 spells CASSLGPGEVEEKLFF. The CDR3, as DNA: TGTGCCAGCAGTTTAGGCCCCGGTGAGGTGGAAGAAAAACTGTTTTTT. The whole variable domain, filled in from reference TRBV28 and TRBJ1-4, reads DVKVTQSSRYLVKRTGEKVFLECVQDMDHENMFWYRQDPGLGLRLIYFSYDVKMKEKGDIPEGYSVSREKKERFSLILESASTNQTSMYLCASSLGPGEVEEKLFFGSGTQLSVL.

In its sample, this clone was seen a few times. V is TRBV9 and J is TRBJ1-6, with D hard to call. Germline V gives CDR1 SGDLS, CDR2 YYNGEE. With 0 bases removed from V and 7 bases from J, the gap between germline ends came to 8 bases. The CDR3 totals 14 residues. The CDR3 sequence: CASSVGSGNSPLHF. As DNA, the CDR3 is TGTGCCAGCAGCGTAGGGTCGGGGAATTCACCCCTCCACTTT.

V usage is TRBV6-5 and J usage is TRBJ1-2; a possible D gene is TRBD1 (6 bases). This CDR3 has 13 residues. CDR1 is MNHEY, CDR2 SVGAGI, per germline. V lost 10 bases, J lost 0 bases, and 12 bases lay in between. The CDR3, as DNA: TGTGCCACTACGGGACACGCTAACTATGGCTACACCTTC. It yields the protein CATTGHANYGYTF.

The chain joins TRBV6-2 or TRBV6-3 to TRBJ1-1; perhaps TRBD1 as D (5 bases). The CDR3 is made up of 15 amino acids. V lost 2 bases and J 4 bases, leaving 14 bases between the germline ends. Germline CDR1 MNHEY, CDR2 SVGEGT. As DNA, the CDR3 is TGTGCCAGCAGTTACAGGCCAAGCGGGGGCACTGAAGCTTTCTTT. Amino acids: CASSYRPSGGTEAFF.

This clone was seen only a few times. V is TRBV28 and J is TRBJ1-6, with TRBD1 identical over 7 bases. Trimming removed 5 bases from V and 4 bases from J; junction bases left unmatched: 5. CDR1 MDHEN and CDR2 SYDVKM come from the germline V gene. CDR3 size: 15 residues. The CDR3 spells CASSLTGAYNSPLHF. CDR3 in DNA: TGTGCCAGCAGTCTCACAGGGGCATATAATTCACCCCTCCACTTT. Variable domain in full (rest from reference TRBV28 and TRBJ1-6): DVKVTQSSRYLVKRTGEKVFLECVQDMDHENMFWYRQDPGLGLRLIYFSYDVKMKEKGDIPEGYSVSREKKERFSLILESASTNQTSMYLCASSLTGAYNSPLHFGNGTRLTVT.

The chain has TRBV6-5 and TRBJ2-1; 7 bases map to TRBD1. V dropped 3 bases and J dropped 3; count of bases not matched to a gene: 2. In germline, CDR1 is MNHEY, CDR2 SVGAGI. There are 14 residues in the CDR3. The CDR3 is CASSYGQVYNEQFF. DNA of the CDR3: TGTGCCAGCAGTTATGGACAGGTCTACAATGAGCAGTTCTTC.

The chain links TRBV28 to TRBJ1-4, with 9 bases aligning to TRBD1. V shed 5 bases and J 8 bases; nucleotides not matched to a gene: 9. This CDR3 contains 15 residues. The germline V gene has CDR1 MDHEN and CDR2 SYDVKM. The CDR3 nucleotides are TGTGCCAGCAGTCCGGTCGGGACAGGGAAGGAAAAACTGTTTTTT. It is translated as CASSPVGTGKEKLFF.

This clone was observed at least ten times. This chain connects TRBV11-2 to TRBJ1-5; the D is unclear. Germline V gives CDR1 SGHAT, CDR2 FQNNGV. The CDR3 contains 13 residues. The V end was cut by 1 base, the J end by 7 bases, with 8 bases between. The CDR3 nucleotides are TGTGCCAGCAGCTTAGGAGTGTCCCAGCCCCAGCATTTT. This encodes CASSLGVSQPQHF.

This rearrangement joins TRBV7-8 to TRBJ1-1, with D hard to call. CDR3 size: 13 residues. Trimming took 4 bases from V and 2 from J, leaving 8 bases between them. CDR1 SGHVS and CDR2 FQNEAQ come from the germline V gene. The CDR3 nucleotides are TGTGCCAGCAGCTCCCGGTCAAACACTGAAGCTTTCTTT. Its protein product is CASSSRSNTEAFF.

This chain's CDR3 is CASSPPGSEQYF. In nucleotides, the CDR3 is TGTGCCAGCAGCCCCCCGGGTTCCGAGCAGTACTTC. The chain recombines TRBV7-2 with TRBJ2-7; no definite D call. The CDR3 has 12 amino acids. Trimming left V 5 bases short and J 6 bases short, with 11 bases between. Germline V CDR1 and CDR2: SGHTA, FQGNSA. Filled out from reference TRBV7-2 and TRBJ2-7, the complete variable domain reads GAGVSQSPSNKVTEKGKDVELRCDPISGHTALYWYRQSLGQGLEFLIYFQGNSAPDKSGLPSDRFSAERTGGSVSTLTIQRTQQEDSAVYLCASSPPGSEQYFGPGTRLTVT.

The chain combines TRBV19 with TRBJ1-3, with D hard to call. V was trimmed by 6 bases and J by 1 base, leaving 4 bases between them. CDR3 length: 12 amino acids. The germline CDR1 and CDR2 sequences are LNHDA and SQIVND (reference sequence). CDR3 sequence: CASRESGNTIYF. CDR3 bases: TGTGCCAGTAGGGAGTCTGGAAACACCATATATTTT.

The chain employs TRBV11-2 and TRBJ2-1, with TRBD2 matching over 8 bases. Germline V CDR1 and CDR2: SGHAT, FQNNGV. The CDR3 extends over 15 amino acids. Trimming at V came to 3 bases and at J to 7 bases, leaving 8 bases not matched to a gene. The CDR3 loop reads CASSFSGAPGNEQFF. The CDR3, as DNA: TGTGCCAGCAGCTTTAGCGGGGCCCCGGGGAATGAGCAGTTCTTC.

The CDR3 nucleotides are TGTGCCAGTAGTATAGATTCGGCCTCCCAGGCAGATACGCAGTATTTT. It specifies CASSIDSASQADTQYF. The chain joins TRBV19 to TRBJ2-3; unclear D gene. CDR1 is LNHDA and CDR2 is SQIVND in the germline V gene (reference sequence). V was clipped by 0 bases and J by 4 bases, with 14 bases between them. This CDR3 is built from 16 residues. Combining the CDR3 with reference TRBV19 and TRBJ2-3 gives the whole variable domain DGGITQSPKYLFRKEGQNVTLSCEQNLNHDAMYWYRQDPGQGLRLIYYSQIVNDFQKGDIAEGYSVSREKKESFPLTVTSAQKNPTAFYLCASSIDSASQADTQYFGPGTRLTVL.

CDR3 coding DNA: TGCGCCAGCAGCCCAGACACAGGGGTGTACACTGAAGCTTTCTTT. Amino acids: CASSPDTGVYTEAFF. The genes are TRBV5-1 and TRBJ1-1; 7 bases agree with TRBD1. CDR1 is SGHRS, CDR2 YFSETQ, per germline. The CDR3 extends over 15 amino acids. With V trimmed by 4 bases and J by 3 bases, 9 bases remained unmatched.

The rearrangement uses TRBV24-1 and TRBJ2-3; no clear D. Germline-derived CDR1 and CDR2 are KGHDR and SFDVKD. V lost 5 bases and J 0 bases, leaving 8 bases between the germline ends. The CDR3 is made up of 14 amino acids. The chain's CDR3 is CATSGAASTDTQYF. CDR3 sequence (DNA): TGTGCCACCAGTGGTGCGGCAAGCACAGATACGCAGTATTTT.

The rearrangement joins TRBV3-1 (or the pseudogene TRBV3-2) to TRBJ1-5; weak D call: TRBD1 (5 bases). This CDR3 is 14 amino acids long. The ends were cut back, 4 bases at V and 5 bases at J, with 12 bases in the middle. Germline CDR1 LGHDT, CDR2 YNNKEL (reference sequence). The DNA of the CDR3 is TGTGCCAGCAGCCCCCAGACAGCAGATCAGCCCCAGCATTTT. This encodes CASSPQTADQPQHF.

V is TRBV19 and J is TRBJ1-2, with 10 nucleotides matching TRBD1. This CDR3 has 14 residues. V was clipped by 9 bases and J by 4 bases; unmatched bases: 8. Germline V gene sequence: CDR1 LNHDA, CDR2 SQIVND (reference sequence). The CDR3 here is CASMTGGDPYGYTF. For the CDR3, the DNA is TGTGCCAGCATGACAGGGGGCGACCCCTATGGCTACACCTTC.

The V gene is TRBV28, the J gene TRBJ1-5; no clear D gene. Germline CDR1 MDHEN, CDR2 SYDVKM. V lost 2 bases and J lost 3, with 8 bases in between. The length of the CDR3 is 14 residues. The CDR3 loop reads CASSLRGINQPQHF. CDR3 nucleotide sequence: TGTGCCAGCAGTTTACGAGGGATCAATCAGCCCCAGCATTTT.

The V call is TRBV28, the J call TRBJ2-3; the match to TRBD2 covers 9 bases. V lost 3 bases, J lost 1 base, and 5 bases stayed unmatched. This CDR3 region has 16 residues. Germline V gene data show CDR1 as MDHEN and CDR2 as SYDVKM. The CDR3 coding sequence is TGTGCCAGCAGTTTGGCTAGCGGGGTACGCACAGATACGCAGTATTTT. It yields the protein CASSLASGVRTDTQYF.

CDR3 bases: TGTGCCAGCAGACCTACTCCAAGCTCCTACAATGAGCAGTTCTTC. Residues: CASRPTPSSYNEQFF. V gene TRBV27 combines with J gene TRBJ2-1; D is unresolved. Germline CDR1 and CDR2: MNHEY and SMNVEV (reference sequence). V lost 6 bases and J 0 bases, leaving 12 bases between the germline ends. This CDR3 spans 15 amino acids.

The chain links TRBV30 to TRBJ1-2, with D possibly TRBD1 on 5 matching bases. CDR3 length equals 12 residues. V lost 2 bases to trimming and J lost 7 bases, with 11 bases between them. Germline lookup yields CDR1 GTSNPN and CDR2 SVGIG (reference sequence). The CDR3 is CAWSLTGAGYTF. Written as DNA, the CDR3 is TGTGCCTGGAGTCTCACAGGTGCTGGCTACACCTTC.

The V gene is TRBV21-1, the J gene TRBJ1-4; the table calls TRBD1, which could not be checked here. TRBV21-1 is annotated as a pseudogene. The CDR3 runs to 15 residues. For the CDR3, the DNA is TGTGCCAGCAGCAATACCAGGGGGCCTGGTGAAAAACTGTTTTTT. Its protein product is CASSNTRGPGEKLFF.

DNA for the CDR3: TGTGCCATCAGCAACACAATCAACAGGGGTCGGACTGAAGCTTTCTTT. Its translation is CAISNTINRGRTEAFF. The genes are TRBV10-3 and TRBJ1-1; TRBD1 matches at 7 bases. This CDR3 region has 16 residues. Germline-derived CDR1 and CDR2 are ENHRY and SYGVKD. The trim removed 6 bases at V and 5 bases at J, leaving 15 bases unmatched.

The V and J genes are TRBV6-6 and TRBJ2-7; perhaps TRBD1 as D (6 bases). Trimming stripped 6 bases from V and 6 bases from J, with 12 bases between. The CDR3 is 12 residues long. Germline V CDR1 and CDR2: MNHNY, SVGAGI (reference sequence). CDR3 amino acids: CASSSRGGEQYF. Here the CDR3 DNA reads TGTGCCAGCAGCTCACGAGGGGGCGAGCAGTACTTC.

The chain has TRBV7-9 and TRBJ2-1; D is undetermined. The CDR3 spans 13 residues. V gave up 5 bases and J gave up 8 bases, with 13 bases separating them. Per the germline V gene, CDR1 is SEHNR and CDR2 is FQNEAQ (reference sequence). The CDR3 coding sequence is TGTGCCAGCAGCCATAACTCAGGCGATGAGCAGTTCTTC. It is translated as CASSHNSGDEQFF.

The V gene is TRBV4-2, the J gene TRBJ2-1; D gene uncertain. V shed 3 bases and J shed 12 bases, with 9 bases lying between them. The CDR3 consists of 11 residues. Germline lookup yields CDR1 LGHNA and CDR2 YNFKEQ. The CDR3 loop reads CASSQEMTQFF. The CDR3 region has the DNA TGTGCCAGCAGCCAGGAGATGACGCAGTTCTTC.

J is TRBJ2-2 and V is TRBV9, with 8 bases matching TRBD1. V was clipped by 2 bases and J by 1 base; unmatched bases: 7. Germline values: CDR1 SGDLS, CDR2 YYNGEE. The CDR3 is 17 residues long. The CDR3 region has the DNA TGTGCCAGCAGCGTTGCACCCGGGACAGGGAACACCGGGGAGCTGTTTTTT. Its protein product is CASSVAPGTGNTGELFF.

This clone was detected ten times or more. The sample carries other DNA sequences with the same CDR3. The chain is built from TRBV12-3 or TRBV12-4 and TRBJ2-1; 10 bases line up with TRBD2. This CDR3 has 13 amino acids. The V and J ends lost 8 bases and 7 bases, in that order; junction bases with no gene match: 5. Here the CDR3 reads CASRAGGGNEQFF. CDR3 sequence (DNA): TGTGCCAGCCGAGCGGGGGGGGGTAATGAGCAGTTCTTC.

The CDR3 DNA sequence: TGTGCCAGTAGTAACCGACAGGGTATCTTTGGAAACACCATATATTTT. The encoded protein is CASSNRQGIFGNTIYF. The rearrangement links TRBV19 to TRBJ1-3, with 7 nucleotides matching TRBD1. J lost 3 bases, V lost 4 bases, and 9 bases had no gene match. The germline V gene has CDR1 LNHDA and CDR2 SQIVND (reference sequence). The CDR3 sequence is 16 residues long. Variable domain in full (rest from reference TRBV19 and TRBJ1-3): DGGITQSPKYLFRKEGQNVTLSCEQNLNHDAMYWYRQDPGQGLRLIYYSQIVNDFQKGDIAEGYSVSREKKESFPLTVTSAQKNPTAFYLCASSNRQGIFGNTIYFGEGSWLTVV.

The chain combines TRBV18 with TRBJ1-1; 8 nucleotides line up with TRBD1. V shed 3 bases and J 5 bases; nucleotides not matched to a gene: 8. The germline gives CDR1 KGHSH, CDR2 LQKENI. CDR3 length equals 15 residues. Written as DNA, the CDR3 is TGTGCCAGCTCACCTAACATACAGGGGGGGACTGAAGCTTTCTTT. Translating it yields CASSPNIQGGTEAFF.

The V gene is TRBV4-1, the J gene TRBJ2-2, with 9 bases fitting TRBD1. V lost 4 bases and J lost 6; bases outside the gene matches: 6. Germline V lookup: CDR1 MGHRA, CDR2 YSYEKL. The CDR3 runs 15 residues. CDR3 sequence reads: CASSPRDREAGELFF. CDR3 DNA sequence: TGCGCCAGCAGCCCCCGGGACAGGGAGGCCGGGGAGCTGTTTTTT.

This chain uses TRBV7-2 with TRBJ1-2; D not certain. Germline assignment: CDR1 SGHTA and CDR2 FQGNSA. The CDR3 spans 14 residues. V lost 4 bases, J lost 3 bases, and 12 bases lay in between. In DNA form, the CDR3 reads TGTGCCAGCAGCTCCGGTAGGAGGGACTATGGCTACACCTTC. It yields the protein CASSSGRRDYGYTF.